The clone carrying this T cell receptor (beta chain) was recorded at least ten times. Its antigen is unidentified. Via MiXCR, TCRdb re-called the RT-PCR reads, giving one row per CDR3 protein. The sample shows around 530,000 distinct CDR3 sequences, about an eighth of them seen only once. This sample is drawn from a study of response to subunit inactivated influenza vaccine. Germline CDR1 and CDR2: SQVTM and ANQGSEA. Germline trimming cut 1 base from V and 3 bases from J; bases unmatched to any gene: 13. This CDR3 spans 20 amino acids. Study observations and caveats: Authors suggested each seasonal influenza vaccination recruits few new T cells.

This clonotype originated in a man aged 45-60 years who received an inactivated influenza vaccine. This specimen consisted of PBMCs from blood, obtained on the day of vaccination. This chain joins TRBV29-1 and TRBJ2-6, with 12 positions matching TRBD1. CDR3 loop: CSVEGVIGTGGYRGANVLTF. CDR3 coding DNA: TGCAGCGTTGAAGGTGTTATCGGGACAGGGGGCTATCGTGGGGCCAACGTCCTGACTTTC.